This TCR beta chain came from a study of T cell repertoires in cytomegalovirus infection. Study at large: An indication of both CMV infection and matching HLA type came from public TCR beta signatures.

TCRdb redid the calling of the reads with MiXCR, one entry per CDR3 protein. The data show under 800,000 distinct CDR3 sequences, around 24% seen once. This clonotype was found a few times. Its cognate antigen is unknown. V was shortened by 0 bases and J by 4 bases, with 10 bases between the two germline ends. CDR1 and CDR2 (germline): SQVTM, ANQGSEA. The CDR3 runs 14 residues. Regarding the study as a whole: CMV-specific HLA-C-restricted TCR beta clonotypes dominated the ex vivo response.

What was sequenced was CD8+ T cells from PBMCs. The chain recombines TRBV29-1 with TRBJ2-1; D is possibly TRBD2 (5 bases). This TCR came from a human donor in good health (CMV status not recorded). Some clones in this sample may be carry-over from other donors' samples. The CDR3 DNA sequence: TGCAGCGTTGAAGATCTTGGCGGGTACAATGAGCAGTTCTTC. It specifies CSVEDLGGYNEQFF.